The sequence of this T cell receptor beta chain was determined in a study of metastatic and nonmetastatic thyroid tumors (dated by TCRdb to between 2020 and 2021). About the full investigation: For patients with malignant and with benign thyroid disease, the researchers compared repertoires between peripheral blood samples and tumor or nodule tissue samples. The paper's findings and limits, for the study overall: In both blood and tumor samples, malignant tumors were reported to have significantly higher TCR beta diversity than benign nodules.

This clone was observed at least ten times. Its cognate antigen has yet to be identified. No much larger clone is present one base from it, and per-base qualities are unavailable. The CDR3 holds 13 amino acids from the cysteine to the phenylalanine. Just the 39-base CDR3 DNA is kept, in frame starting at base 1. The germline V gene (reference sequence) supplies CDR1 DFQATT and CDR2 SNEGSKA. No treatment had been received by any patient before thyroid surgery. Patient clinical samples collected from about 2011 to 2019 were retrospectively analysed using T-cell receptor beta sequencing. Libraries came from PCR. Sequencing was carried out with an Illumina HiSeq 4000. High-throughput sequencing was used to profile the CDR3 region of the TCR beta-chain in every patient. On the authors' methods: A classifier to discriminate distant-metastatic papillary thyroid cancer patients was built from CDR3 differences across clinicopathological groups. The Shannon index was used to assess repertoire diversity, and the Morisita-Horn index was used to assess tumor-blood repertoire similarity. TCRdb ran its own pipeline on the public reads, namely fastp trimming at Q25 and MiXCR clone calling, and kept in-frame beta chains. TCRdb, not the authors, supplied the V and J calls. The sample records about 28,000 clones, around 3.5% of which are singletons. The ten largest clones add up to 3.2% of the sample.

The sample consisted of blood. This receptor was identified in a male donor with papillary thyroid cancer or a benign thyroid nodule (not recorded which). Some clones in this sample may be carry-over from other donors' samples. The chain couples TRBV20-1 to TRBJ1-1, with the D gene not confidently named. The CDR3 here reads CRPWTPGGTEAFF. The sequence in DNA is TGCAGGCCCTGGACCCCGGGAGGAACTGAAGCTTTCTTT.